This T cell receptor beta chain was recorded in a study of regulatory T cells in long-lasting Graves disease. The germline V gene has CDR1 SGHTA and CDR2 FQGNSA. This CDR3 has 16 amino acids. J lost 2 bases, V lost 5 bases, and 11 bases had no gene match. CDR3 regions were amplified by Arm-PCR using iRepertoire HTBI primers to build TCR beta libraries. TCRdb independently ran MiXCR on the multiplex PCR reads; one entry per CDR3 protein. This repertoire shows 400,000 to 450,000 distinct CDR3 sequences, less than 20% found once; its top ten account for around a tenth. Study-wide results and limits: Persistent disease samples used TRBV28, TRBJ1-2 and TRBJ2-5 preferentially.

This clonotype has ten or more counts. Its antigen is as yet unknown. Time point defined: newly diagnosed GD, antithyroid drugs for less than 3 months. After RNA was extracted from PBMCs, the TCR library was made from it. These data were also filed under a second study, of T cells in Graves' hyperthyroidism and ophthalmopathy. Per that study: The HTBI primer set drove a first-round RT-PCR of the TCR CDR3. Among thyroid clonotypes expanded above 0.001, most also appeared in blood.

The rearrangement joins TRBV7-2 to TRBJ2-7, with 8 bases matching TRBD1. The sequencing here drew on peripheral blood mononuclear cells (PBMCs), taken at new diagnosis, from a patient treated with antithyroid drugs. The clonotype originates from a woman under 40 with Graves disease. CDR3 protein: CASSPAGTGFPYEQYF. The CDR3 region has the DNA TGTGCCAGCAGCCCAGCCGGGACAGGTTTCCCCTACGAGCAGTACTTC.